Listed below are T cell receptor beta chains from one sample, sequenced in a study of metastatic and nonmetastatic thyroid tumors. With MiXCR, TCRdb reprocessed the PCR reads. In the table there are around 13,000 clones, about a quarter of which are singletons. Input material: blood. The receptor source for this set is a female donor with papillary thyroid cancer or a benign thyroid nodule (not recorded which). Some clones in this sample may be carry-over from other donors' samples. Each CDR3 is given with its conserved first and last residue. D genes are given only for firm matches. Some rows mark clone size as missing; the rest say once, few, many or name a class of expanded clone.

cdr3_aa: CSARTSGRETQYF
cdr3_nt: TGCAGTGCTAGGACTAGCGGGAGGGAGACCCAGTACTTC
clone_size: many
v_call: TRBV20-1
cdr3_length: 13
j_call: TRBJ2-5
d_call: TRBD2

cdr3_aa: CASTLGFAELFF
cdr3_nt: TGTGCCAGCACATTAGGATTCGCGGAGCTGTTTTTT
clone_size: medium-sized
v_call: TRBV6-1
cdr3_length: 12
j_call: TRBJ2-2
d_call: NA

cdr3_aa: CASSLNPISGVGTGELFF
cdr3_nt: TGTGCCAGCAGCTTAAACCCAATATCTGGGGTAGGCACCGGGGAGCTGTTTTTT
clone_size: many
v_call: TRBV11-1
cdr3_length: 18
j_call: TRBJ2-2
d_call: NA

cdr3_aa: CASSQTGGDYGYTF
cdr3_nt: TGTGCCAGCAGCCAGACAGGGGGAGACTATGGCTACACCTTC
clone_size: NA
v_call: TRBV5-5
cdr3_length: 14
j_call: TRBJ1-2
d_call: TRBD1

cdr3_aa: CASTADRAWNQPQHF
cdr3_nt: TGTGCCAGTACCGCAGACAGGGCGTGGAATCAGCCCCAGCATTTT
clone_size: NA
v_call: TRBV19
cdr3_length: 15
j_call: TRBJ1-5
d_call: TRBD1

cdr3_aa: CASRAGASNTGELFF
cdr3_nt: TGTGCCAGCAGGGCTGGGGCCTCGAACACCGGGGAGCTGTTTTTT
clone_size: medium-sized
v_call: TRBV2
cdr3_length: 15
j_call: TRBJ2-2
d_call: NA

cdr3_aa: CASSLRTGGLETQYF
cdr3_nt: TGTGCCAGCAGTTTAAGGACAGGGGGCTTGGAGACCCAGTACTTC
clone_size: medium-sized
v_call: TRBV28
cdr3_length: 15
j_call: TRBJ2-5
d_call: TRBD1

cdr3_aa: CASTSRGLQETQYF
cdr3_nt: TGTGCCAGCACCTCACGTGGGCTCCAGGAGACCCAGTACTTC
clone_size: few
v_call: TRBV28
cdr3_length: 14
j_call: TRBJ2-5
d_call: NA

cdr3_aa: CATAENSVGNTIYF
cdr3_nt: TGTGCCACCGCAGAGAATAGTGTCGGAAACACCATATATTTT
clone_size: medium-sized
v_call: TRBV2
cdr3_length: 14
j_call: TRBJ1-3
d_call: NA

cdr3_aa: CSARETPQERAFF
cdr3_nt: TGCAGTGCTAGGGAGACTCCCCAAGAACGAGCTTTCTTT
clone_size: NA
v_call: TRBV20-1
cdr3_length: 13
j_call: TRBJ1-1
d_call: NA

cdr3_aa: CSVHLRQGTEAFF
cdr3_nt: TGCAGCGTTCATCTGAGGCAGGGGACTGAAGCTTTCTTT
clone_size: many
v_call: TRBV29-1
cdr3_length: 13
j_call: TRBJ1-1
d_call: NA

cdr3_aa: CASIFETGARDEQYF
cdr3_nt: TGTGCCAGCATTTTTGAGACAGGGGCGCGGGACGAGCAGTACTTC
clone_size: few
v_call: TRBV12-3/TRBV12-4
cdr3_length: 15
j_call: TRBJ2-7
d_call: TRBD1

cdr3_aa: CASSYWADQNYGYTF
cdr3_nt: TGTGCCAGCAGTTACTGGGCAGATCAAAACTATGGCTACACCTTC
clone_size: medium-sized
v_call: TRBV6-5
cdr3_length: 15
j_call: TRBJ1-2
d_call: NA

cdr3_aa: CSATPGLAGYEQYF
cdr3_nt: TGCAGTGCGACCCCGGGACTAGCCGGCTACGAGCAGTACTTC
clone_size: NA
v_call: TRBV20-1
cdr3_length: 14
j_call: TRBJ2-7
d_call: TRBD2

cdr3_aa: CASSLETGMEQYF
cdr3_nt: TGTGCCAGCAGCTTAGAAACAGGGATGGAGCAGTACTTC
clone_size: few
v_call: TRBV28
cdr3_length: 13
j_call: TRBJ2-7
d_call: NA

cdr3_aa: CATGTDGNTIYF
cdr3_nt: TGTGCCACGGGGACAGACGGGAACACCATATATTTT
clone_size: many
v_call: TRBV10-3
cdr3_length: 12
j_call: TRBJ1-3
d_call: TRBD1

cdr3_aa: CASSLGLPTAAYNEQFF
cdr3_nt: TGTGCCAGCAGCTTGGGCTTGCCCACCGCGGCCTACAATGAGCAGTTCTTC
clone_size: many
v_call: TRBV5-5
cdr3_length: 17
j_call: TRBJ2-1
d_call: NA

cdr3_aa: CASSRDRDGFSGANVLTF
cdr3_nt: TGCGCCAGCAGCCGCGACCGGGACGGATTCTCTGGGGCCAACGTCCTGACTTTC
clone_size: NA
v_call: TRBV4-1
cdr3_length: 18
j_call: TRBJ2-6
d_call: NA

cdr3_aa: CSASPGGGSYNQPQHF
cdr3_nt: TGCAGTGCCAGTCCCGGGGGGGGGTCTTACAATCAGCCCCAGCATTTT
clone_size: many
v_call: TRBV20-1
cdr3_length: 16
j_call: TRBJ1-5
d_call: NA

cdr3_aa: CASSISWVDYGYTF
cdr3_nt: TGTGCCAGCAGCATTTCGTGGGTTGACTATGGCTACACCTTC
clone_size: NA
v_call: TRBV7-8
cdr3_length: 14
j_call: TRBJ1-2
d_call: NA

cdr3_aa: CASSPTGTGVLLPYGQYF
cdr3_nt: TGTGCCAGCAGCCCCACCGGGACAGGGGTCTTACTTCCCTACGGGCAGTACTTC
clone_size: NA
v_call: TRBV14
cdr3_length: 18
j_call: TRBJ2-7
d_call: TRBD1

cdr3_aa: CAWTKPGQRIYEQYF
cdr3_nt: TGTGCCTGGACCAAACCGGGACAGCGAATCTACGAGCAGTACTTC
clone_size: many
v_call: TRBV30
cdr3_length: 15
j_call: TRBJ2-7
d_call: TRBD1

cdr3_aa: CASSQPQNRRLNTEAFF
cdr3_nt: TGTGCCAGCAGCCAACCCCAGAACAGGCGATTGAACACTGAAGCTTTCTTT
clone_size: many
v_call: TRBV3-1
cdr3_length: 17
j_call: TRBJ1-1
d_call: NA